This T cell receptor (beta chain) originates from a study of OX40 agonist ivuxolimab in advanced cancers. Study information: Patients received the agonistic anti-OX40 (CD134) antibody ivuxolimab. Two patients with cutaneous melanoma and one with hepatocellular carcinoma, three in total, showed partial responses.

V shed 0 bases and J shed 7 bases, with 12 bases lying between them. The germline gives CDR1 MNHEY, CDR2 SVGAGI. CDR3 length: 14 amino acids. Profiled with immunoSEQ multiplex PCR; TCRdb holds only in-frame clones, not every one. The sample consists of around 50,000 clones, 65% to 85% of them appearing once. As to this clone: The target antigen is unknown.

Notes on the study in general: In the expanded peripheral T cells, antigen specificity was never determined.

The sequencing here drew on CD4+ or CD8+ T cells sorted from blood, taken in a trial of the OX40 agonist ivuxolimab. This TCR came from an adult with an advanced solid tumor such as melanoma, head and neck, liver or kidney cancer. The gene calls are TRBV6-5 and TRBJ1-2; tentatively, D is TRBD1 (6 bases). CDR3 nucleotides: TGTGCCAGCAGTTACTCTGGGGACACCGGTGGCTACACCTTC. Amino acid sequence: CASSYSGDTGGYTF.